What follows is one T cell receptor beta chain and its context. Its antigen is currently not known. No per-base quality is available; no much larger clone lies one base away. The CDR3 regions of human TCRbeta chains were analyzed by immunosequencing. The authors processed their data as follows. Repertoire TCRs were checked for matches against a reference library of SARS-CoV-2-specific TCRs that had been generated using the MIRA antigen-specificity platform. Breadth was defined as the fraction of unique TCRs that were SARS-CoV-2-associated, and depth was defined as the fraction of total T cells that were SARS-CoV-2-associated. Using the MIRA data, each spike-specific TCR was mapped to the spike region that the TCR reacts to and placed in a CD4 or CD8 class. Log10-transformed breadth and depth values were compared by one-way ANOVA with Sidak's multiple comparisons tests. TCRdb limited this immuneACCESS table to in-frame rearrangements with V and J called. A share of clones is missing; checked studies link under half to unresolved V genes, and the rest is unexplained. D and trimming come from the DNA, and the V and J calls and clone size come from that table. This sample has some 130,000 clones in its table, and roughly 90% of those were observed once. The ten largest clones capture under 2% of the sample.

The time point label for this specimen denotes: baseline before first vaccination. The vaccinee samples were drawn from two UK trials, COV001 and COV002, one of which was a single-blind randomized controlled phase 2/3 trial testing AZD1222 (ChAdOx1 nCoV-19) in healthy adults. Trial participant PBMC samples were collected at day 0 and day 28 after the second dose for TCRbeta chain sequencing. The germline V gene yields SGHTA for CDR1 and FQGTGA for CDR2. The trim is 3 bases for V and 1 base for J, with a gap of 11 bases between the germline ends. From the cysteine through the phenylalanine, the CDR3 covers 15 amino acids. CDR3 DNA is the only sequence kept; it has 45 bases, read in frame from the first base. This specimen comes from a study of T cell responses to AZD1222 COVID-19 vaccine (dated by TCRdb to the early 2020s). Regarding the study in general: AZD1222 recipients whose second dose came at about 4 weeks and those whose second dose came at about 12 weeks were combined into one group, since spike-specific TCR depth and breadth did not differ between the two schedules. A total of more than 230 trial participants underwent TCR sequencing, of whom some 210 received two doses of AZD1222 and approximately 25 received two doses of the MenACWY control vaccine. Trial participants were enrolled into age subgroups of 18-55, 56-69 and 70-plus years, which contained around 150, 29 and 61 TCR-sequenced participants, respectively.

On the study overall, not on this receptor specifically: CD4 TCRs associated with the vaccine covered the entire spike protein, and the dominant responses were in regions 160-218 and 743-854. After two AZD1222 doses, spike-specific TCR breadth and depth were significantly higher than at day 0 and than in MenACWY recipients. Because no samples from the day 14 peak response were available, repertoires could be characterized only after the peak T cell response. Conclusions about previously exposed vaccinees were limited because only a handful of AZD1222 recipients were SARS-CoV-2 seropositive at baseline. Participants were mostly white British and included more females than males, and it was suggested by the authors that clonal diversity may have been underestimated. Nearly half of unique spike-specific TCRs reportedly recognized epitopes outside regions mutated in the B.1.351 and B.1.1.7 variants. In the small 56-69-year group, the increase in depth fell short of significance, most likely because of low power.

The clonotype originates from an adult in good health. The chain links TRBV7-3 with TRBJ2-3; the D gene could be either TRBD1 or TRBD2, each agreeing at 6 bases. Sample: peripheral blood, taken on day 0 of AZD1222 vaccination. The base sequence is TGTGCCAGCAGCTTGGGGGGACACGGCACAGATACGCAGTATTTT. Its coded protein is CASSLGGHGTDTQYF.